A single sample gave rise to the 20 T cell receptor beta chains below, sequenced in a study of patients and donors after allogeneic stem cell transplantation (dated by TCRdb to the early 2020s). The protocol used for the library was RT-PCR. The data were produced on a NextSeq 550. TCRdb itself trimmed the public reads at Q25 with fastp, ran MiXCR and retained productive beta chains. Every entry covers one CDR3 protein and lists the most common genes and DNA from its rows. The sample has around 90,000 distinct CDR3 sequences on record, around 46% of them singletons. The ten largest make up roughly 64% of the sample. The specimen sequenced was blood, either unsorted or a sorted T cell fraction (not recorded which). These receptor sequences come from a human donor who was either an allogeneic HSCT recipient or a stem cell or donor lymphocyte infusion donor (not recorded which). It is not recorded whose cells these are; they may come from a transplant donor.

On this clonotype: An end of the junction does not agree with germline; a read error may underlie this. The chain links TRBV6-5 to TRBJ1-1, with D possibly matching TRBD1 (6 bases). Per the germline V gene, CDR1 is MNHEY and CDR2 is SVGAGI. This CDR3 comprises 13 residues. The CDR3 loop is CASSLGQNTEAFF. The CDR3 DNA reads TGCGCCAGCAGCTTGGGACAGAACACTGAAGCTTTCTTT.

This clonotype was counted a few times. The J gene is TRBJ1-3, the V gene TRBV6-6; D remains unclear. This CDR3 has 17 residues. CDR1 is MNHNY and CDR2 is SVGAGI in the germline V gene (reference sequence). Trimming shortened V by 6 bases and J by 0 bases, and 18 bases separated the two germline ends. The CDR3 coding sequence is TGTGCCAGCAGGAACGGCGGCAGTGATTACTCTGGAAACACCATATATTTT. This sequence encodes CASRNGGSDYSGNTIYF.

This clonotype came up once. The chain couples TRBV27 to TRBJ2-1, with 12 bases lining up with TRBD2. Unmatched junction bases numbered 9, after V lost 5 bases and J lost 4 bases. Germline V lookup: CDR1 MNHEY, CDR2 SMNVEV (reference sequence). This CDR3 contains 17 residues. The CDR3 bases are TGTGCCAGCAGTGTTACCTGGACTAGCGGGAAATACAATGAGCAGTTCTTC. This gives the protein CASSVTWTSGKYNEQFF.

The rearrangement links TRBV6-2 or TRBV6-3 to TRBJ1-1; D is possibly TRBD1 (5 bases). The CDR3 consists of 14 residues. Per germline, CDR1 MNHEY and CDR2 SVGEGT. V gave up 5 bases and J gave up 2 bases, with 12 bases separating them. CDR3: CASSIGTFNTEAFF. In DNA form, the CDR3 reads TGTGCCAGCAGTATCGGGACTTTTAACACTGAAGCTTTCTTT.

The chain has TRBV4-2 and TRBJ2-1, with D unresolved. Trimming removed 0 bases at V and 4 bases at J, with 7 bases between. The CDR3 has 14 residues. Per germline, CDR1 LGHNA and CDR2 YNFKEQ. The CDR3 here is CASSQDRLYNEQFF. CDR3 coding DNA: TGTGCCAGCAGCCAAGATCGACTGTACAATGAGCAGTTCTTC.

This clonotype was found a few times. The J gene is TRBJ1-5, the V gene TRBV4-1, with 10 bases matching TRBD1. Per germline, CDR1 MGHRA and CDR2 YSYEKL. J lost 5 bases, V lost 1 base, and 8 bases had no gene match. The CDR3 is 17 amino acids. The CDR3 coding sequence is TGCGCCAGCAGCCAAGTTCTCCCGGACAGGGGGGATCAGCCCCAGCATTTT. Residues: CASSQVLPDRGDQPQHF.

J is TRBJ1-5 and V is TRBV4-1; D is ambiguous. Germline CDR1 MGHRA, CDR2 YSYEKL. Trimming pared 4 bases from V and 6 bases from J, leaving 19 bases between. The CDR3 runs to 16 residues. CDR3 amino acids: CASSLDRRYVPQPQHF. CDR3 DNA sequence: TGCGCCAGCAGCCTAGATAGGAGGTATGTCCCTCAGCCCCAGCATTTT.

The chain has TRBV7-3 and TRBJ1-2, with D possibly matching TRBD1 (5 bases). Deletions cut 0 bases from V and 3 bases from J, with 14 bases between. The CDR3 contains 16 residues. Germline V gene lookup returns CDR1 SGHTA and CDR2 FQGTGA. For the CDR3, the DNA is TGTGCCAGCAGCTTAACATTGGGCGGGACTCACTATGGCTACACCTTC. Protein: CASSLTLGGTHYGYTF.

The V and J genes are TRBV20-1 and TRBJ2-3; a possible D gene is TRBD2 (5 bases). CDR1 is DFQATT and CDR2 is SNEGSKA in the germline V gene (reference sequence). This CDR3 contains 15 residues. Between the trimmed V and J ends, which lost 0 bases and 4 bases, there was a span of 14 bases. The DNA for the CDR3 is TGCAGTGCTAGAGATGAGAGGGAGTGGGCAGATACGCAGTATTTT. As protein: CSARDEREWADTQYF.

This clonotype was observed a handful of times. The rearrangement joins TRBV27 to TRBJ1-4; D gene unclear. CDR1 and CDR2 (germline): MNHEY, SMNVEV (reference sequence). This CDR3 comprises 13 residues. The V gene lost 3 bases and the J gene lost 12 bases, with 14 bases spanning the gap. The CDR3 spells CASSFSTPTELFF. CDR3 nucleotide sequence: TGTGCCAGCAGTTTTTCGACCCCGACCGAACTGTTTTTT.

CDR3 in amino acids: CASCPGPNEKLFF. In DNA, the CDR3 is TGTGCCAGCTGCCCGGGACCAAATGAAAAACTGTTTTTT. This chain uses TRBV4-2 with TRBJ1-4, with D perhaps TRBD1 (5 bases). CDR1 is LGHNA, CDR2 YNFKEQ, per germline. The V gene lost 8 bases and the J gene lost 5 bases, with 12 bases spanning the gap. CDR3 size: 13 residues.

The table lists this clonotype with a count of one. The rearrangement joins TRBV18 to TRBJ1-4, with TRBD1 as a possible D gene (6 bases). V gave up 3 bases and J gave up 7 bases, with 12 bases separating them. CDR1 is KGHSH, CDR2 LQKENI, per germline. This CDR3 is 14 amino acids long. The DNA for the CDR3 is TGTGCCAGCTCACCGACAGGTGGAACTGAAAAACTGTTTTTT. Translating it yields CASSPTGGTEKLFF.

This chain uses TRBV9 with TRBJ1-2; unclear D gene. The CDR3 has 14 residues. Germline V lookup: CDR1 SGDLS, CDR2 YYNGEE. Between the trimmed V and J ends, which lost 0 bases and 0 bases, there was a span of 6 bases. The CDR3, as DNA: TGTGCCAGCAGCGTAGACCTAGCTAACTATGGCTACACCTTC. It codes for CASSVDLANYGYTF.

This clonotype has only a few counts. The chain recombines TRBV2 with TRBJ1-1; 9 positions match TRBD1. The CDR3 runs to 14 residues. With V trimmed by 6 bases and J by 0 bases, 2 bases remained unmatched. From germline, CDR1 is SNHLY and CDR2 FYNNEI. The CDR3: CASRRQGVNTEAFF. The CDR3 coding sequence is TGTGCCAGCAGAAGACAGGGGGTGAACACTGAAGCTTTCTTT.

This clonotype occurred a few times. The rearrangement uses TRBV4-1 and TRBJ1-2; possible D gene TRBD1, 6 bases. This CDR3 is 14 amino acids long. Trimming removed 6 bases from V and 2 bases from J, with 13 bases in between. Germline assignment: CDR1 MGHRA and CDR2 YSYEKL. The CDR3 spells CASSHGQTNYGYTF. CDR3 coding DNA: TGCGCCAGCAGTCACGGACAGACGAACTATGGCTACACCTTC.

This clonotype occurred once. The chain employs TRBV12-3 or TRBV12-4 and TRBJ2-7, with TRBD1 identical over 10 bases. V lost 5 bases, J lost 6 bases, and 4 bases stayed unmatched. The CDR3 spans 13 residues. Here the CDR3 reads CASSRDRGFEQYF. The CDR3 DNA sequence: TGTGCCAGCAGTCGGGACAGGGGCTTCGAGCAGTACTTC.

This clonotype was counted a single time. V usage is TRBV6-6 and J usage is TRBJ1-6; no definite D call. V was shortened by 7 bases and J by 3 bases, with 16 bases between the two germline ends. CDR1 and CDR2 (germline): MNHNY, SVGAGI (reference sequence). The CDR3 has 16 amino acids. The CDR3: CASTLRADLYNSPLHF. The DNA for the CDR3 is TGTGCCAGCACCCTAAGGGCAGACCTCTATAATTCACCCCTCCACTTT.

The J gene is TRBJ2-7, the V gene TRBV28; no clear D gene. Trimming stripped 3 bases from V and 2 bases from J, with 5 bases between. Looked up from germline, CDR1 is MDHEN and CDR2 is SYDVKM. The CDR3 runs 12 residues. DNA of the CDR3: TGTGCCAGCAGTTTTGGCACCTACGAGCAGTACTTC. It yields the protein CASSFGTYEQYF.

The CDR3 region has the DNA TGTGCCAGCAGTGTATGGGGTAACTATGGCTACACCTTC. Translating it yields CASSVWGNYGYTF. V gene TRBV6-1 combines with J gene TRBJ1-2; no reliable D call. Trimming shortened V by 4 bases and J by 1 base, and 7 bases separated the two germline ends. Germline loops: CDR1 MNHNS, CDR2 SASEGT. The CDR3 runs to 13 residues.

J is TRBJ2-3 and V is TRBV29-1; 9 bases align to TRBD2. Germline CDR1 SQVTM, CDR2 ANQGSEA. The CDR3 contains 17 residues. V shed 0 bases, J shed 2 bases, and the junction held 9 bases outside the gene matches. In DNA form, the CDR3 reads TGCAGCGTTGAAGATGGTAAGGGGACTAGCTACACAGATACGCAGTATTTT. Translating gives CSVEDGKGTSYTDTQYF.